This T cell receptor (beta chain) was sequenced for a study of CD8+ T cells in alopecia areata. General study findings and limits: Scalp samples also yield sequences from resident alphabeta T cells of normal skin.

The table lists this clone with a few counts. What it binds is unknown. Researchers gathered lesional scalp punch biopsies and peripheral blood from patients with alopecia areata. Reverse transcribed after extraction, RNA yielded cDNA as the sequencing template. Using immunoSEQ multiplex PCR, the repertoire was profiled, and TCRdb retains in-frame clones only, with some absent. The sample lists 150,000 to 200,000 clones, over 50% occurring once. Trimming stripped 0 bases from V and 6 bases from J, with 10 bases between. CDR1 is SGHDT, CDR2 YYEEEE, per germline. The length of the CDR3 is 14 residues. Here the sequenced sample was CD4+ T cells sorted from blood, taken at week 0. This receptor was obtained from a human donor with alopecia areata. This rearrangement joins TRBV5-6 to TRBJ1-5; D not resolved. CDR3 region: CASSLGPGGQPQHF. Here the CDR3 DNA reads TGTGCCAGCAGCTTGGGGCCGGGCGGTCAGCCCCAGCATTTT.